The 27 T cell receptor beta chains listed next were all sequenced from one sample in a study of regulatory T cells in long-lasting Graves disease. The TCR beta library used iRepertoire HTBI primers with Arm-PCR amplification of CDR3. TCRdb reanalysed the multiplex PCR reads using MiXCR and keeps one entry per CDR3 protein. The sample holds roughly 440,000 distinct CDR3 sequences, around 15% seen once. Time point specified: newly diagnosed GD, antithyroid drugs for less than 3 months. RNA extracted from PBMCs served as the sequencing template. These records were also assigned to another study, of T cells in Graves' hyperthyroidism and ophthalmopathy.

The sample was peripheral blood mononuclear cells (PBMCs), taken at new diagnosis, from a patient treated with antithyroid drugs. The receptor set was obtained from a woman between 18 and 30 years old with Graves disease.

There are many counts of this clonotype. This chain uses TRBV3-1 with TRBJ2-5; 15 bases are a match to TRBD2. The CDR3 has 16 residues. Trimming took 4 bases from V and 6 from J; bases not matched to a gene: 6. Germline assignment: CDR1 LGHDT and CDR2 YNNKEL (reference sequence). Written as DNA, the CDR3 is TGTGCCAGCAGCCGGAGGACTAGCGGGAGGGAACAGACCCAGTACTTC. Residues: CASSRRTSGREQTQYF.

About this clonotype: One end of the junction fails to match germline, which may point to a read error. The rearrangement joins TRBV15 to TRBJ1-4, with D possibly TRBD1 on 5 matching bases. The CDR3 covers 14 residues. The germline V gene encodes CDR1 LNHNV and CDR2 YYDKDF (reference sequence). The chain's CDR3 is CATRRGRINGKLFF. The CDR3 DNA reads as TGTGCCACCCGTCGGGGACGGATAAATGGAAAACTGTTTTTT.

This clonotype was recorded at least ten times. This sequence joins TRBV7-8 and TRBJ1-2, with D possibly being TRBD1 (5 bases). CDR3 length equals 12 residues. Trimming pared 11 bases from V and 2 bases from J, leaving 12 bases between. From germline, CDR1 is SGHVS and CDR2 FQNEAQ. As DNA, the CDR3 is TGTGCCGGCGGGGCAGACAACTATGGCTACACCTTC. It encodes CAGGADNYGYTF.

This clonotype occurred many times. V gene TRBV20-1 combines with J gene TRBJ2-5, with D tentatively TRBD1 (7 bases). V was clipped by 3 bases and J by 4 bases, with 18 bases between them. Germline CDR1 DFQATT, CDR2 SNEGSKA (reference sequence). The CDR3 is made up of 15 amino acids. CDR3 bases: TGCAGTGCTAGGAGTGACAGGGAGGTAGGAGAGACCCAGTACTTC. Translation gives CSARSDREVGETQYF.

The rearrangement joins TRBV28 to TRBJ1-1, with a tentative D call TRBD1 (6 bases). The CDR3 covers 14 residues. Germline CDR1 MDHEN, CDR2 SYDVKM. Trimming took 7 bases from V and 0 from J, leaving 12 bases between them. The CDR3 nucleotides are TGTGCCAGCATACCAGGGGCCTTGAACACTGAAGCTTTCTTT. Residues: CASIPGALNTEAFF. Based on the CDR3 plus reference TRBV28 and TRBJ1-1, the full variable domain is DVKVTQSSRYLVKRTGEKVFLECVQDMDHENMFWYRQDPGLGLRLIYFSYDVKMKEKGDIPEGYSVSREKKERFSLILESASTNQTSMYLCASIPGALNTEAFFGQGTRLTVV.

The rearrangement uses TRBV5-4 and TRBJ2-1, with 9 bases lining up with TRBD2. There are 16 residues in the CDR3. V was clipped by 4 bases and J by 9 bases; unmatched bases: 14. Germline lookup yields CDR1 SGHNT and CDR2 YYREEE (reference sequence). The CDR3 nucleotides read TGTGCCAGCAGCATCCCCCGCGGGAGGGCCTCGCCTGAGCAGTTCTTC. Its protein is CASSIPRGRASPEQFF.

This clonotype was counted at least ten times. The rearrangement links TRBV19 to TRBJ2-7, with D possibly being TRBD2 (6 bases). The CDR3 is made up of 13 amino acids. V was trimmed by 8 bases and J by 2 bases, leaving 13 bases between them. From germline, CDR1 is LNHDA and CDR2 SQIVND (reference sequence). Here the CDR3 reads CASGTEAPYEQYF. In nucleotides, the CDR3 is TGTGCCAGTGGGACTGAGGCCCCCTACGAGCAGTACTTC.

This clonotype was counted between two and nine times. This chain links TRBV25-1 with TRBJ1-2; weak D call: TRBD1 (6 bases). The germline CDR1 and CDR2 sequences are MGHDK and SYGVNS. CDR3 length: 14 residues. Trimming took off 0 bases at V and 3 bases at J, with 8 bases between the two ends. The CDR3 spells CASSEYNRDYGYTF. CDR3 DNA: TGTGCCAGCAGTGAATACAACAGGGACTATGGCTACACCTTC.

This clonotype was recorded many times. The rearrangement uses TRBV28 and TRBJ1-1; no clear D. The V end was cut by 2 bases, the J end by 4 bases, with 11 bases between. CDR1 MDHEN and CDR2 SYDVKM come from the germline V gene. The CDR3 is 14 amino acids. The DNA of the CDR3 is TGTGCCAGCAGTTTAGTGGCGCCGGGCACTGAAGCTTTCTTT. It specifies CASSLVAPGTEAFF.

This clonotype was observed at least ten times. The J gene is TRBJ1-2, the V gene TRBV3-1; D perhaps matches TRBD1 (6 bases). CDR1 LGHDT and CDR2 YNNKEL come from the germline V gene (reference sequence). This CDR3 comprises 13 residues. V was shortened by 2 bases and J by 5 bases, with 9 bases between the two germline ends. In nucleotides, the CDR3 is TGTGCCAGCAGCCAAAACAGGGAGTATGGCTACACCTTC. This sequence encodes CASSQNREYGYTF.

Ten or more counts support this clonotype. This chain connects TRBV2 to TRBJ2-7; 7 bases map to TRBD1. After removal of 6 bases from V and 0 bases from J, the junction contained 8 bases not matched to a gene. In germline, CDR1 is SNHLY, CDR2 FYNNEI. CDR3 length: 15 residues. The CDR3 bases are TGTGCCAGCAGCGACTGGACAGGCCTCTCCTACGAGCAGTACTTC. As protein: CASSDWTGLSYEQYF.

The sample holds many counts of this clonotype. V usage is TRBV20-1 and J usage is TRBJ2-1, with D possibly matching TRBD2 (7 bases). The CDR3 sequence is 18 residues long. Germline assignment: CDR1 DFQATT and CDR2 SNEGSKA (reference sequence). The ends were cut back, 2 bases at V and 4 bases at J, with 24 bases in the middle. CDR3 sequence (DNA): TGCAGTGCTAGACGCAGGGGTGCAGGGGCTAGCGGATACAATGAGCAGTTCTTC. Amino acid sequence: CSARRRGAGASGYNEQFF.

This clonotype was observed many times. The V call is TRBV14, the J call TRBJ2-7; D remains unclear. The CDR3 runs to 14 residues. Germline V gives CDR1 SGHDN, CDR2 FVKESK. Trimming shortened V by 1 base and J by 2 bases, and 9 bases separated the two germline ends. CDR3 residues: CASSQGLGPYEQYF. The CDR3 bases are TGTGCCAGCAGCCAAGGCCTGGGTCCCTACGAGCAGTACTTC.

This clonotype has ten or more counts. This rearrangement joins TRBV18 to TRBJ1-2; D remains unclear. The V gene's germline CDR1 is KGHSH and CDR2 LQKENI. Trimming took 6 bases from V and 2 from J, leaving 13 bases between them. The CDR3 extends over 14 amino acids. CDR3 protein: CASSPLDVNYGYTF. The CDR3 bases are TGTGCCAGCTCCCCCCTAGACGTCAACTATGGCTACACCTTC.

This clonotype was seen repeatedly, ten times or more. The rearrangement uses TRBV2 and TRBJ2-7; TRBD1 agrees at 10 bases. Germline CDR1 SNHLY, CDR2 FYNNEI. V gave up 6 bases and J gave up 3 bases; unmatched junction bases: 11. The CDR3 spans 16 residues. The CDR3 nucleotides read TGTGCCAGCAGCGTAAGCCGGGACAGGGGAAACTACGAGCAGTACTTC. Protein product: CASSVSRDRGNYEQYF.

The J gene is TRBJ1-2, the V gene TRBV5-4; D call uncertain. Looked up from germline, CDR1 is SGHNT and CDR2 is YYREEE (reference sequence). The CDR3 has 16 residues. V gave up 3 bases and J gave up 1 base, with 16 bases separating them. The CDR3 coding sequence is TGTGCCAGCAGCTCATACAGTCCGGATTATAACTATGGCTACACCTTC. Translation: CASSSYSPDYNYGYTF.

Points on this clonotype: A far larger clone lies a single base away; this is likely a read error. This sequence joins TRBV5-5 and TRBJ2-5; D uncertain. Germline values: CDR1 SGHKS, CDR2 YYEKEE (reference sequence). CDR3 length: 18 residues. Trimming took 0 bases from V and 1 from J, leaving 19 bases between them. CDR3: CASSLGLFVALSQETQYF. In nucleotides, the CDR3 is TGTGCCAGCAGCTTGGGACTCTTTGTTGCTCTAAGCCAAGAGACCCAGTACTTC.

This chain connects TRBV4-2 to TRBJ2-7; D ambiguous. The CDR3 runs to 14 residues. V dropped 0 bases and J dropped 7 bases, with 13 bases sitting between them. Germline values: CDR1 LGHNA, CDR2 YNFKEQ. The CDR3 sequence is CASSQDSRAGEQYF. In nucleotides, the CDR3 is TGTGCCAGCAGCCAAGATAGTAGGGCTGGGGAGCAGTACTTC.

CDR3 DNA sequence: TGCAGCAGGACTAGCGGGAGCACAGATACGCAGTATTTT. It is translated as CSRTSGSTDTQYF. The V and J genes are TRBV29-1 and TRBJ2-3, with 11 nucleotides matching TRBD2. Trimming cost V 8 bases and J 0 bases; bases outside gene matches: 1. This CDR3 is built from 13 residues. Germline lookup yields CDR1 SQVTM and CDR2 ANQGSEA.

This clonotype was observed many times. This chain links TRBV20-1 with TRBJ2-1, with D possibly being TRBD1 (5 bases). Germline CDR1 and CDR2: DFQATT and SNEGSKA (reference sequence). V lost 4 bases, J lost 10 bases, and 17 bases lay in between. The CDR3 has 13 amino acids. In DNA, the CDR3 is TGCAGTGCTACGAGGAAAAGGGGTTCGGAGCAGTTCTTC. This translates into CSATRKRGSEQFF.

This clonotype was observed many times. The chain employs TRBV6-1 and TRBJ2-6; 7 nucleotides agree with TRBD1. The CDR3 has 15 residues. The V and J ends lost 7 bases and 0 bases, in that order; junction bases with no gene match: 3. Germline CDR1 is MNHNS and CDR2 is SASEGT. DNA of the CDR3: TGTGCCAGCACAGGACAGGCCTCTGGGGCCAACGTCCTGACTTTC. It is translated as CASTGQASGANVLTF.

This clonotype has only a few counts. The CDR3 loop reads CASSLVAGAPNEQFF. CDR3 DNA: TGCGCCAGCAGCTTGGTAGCGGGAGCTCCCAATGAGCAGTTCTTC. The rearrangement uses TRBV5-1 and TRBJ2-1, with TRBD2 matching over 9 bases. Germline loops: CDR1 SGHRS, CDR2 YFSETQ. The CDR3 totals 15 residues. After removal of 0 bases from V and 6 bases from J, the junction contained 4 bases not matched to a gene.

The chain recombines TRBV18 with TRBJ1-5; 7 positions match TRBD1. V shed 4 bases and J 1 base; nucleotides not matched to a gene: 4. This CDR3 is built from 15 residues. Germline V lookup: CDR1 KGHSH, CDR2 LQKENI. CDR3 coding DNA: TGTGCCAGCTCACTGGGACAGTTAAGCAATCAGCCCCAGCATTTT. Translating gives CASSLGQLSNQPQHF.

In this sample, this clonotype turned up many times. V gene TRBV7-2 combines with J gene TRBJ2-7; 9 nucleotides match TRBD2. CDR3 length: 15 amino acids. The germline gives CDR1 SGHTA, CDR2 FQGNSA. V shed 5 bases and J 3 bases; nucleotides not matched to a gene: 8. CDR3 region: CASSSGGTSFYEQYF. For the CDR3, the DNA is TGTGCCAGCAGCAGCGGTGGGACTAGCTTCTACGAGCAGTACTTC.

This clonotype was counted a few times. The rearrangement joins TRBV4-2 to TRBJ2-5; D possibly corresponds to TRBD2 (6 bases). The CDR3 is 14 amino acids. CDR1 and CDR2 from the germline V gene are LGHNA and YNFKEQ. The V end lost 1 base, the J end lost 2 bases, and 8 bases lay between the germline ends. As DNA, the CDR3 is TGTGCCAGCAGCCAAGGGGACTCTCAAGAGACCCAGTACTTC. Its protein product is CASSQGDSQETQYF.

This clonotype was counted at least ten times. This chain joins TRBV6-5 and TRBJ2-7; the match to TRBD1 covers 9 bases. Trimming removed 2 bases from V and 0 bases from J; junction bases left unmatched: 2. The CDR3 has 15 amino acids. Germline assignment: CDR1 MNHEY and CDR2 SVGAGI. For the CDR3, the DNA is TGTGCCAGCAGTTACCCGGGACAGGGCTCCTACGAGCAGTACTTC. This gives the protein CASSYPGQGSYEQYF.

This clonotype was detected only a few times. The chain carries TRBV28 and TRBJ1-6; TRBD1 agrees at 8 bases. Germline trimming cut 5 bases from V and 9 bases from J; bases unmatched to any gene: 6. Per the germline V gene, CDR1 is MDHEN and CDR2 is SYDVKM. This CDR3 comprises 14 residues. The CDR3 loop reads CASSTRTGFSPLHF. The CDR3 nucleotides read TGTGCCAGCAGTACCCGGACAGGGTTTTCACCCCTCCACTTT.